The 18 T cell receptor beta chains reported below all come from one sample, sequenced in a study of tumor and adjacent non-tumor tissue in lung cancer. This sample's RNA came from whole unsorted tissue. This non-tumor lung sample came from over 3 cm beyond the tumor edge. A modified ARM-PCR protocol with three rounds of nested PCR amplified TCRbeta. MiXCR was run by TCRdb on the multiplex PCR reads, yielding one entry per CDR3 protein. The sample has 60,000 or so distinct CDR3 sequences; around 61% are singletons. Sequencing was done on a sample of distant non-tumor lung tissue. The receptors come from a man aged 65 to 79 with non-small cell lung cancer.

Remarks on this clonotype: The CDR3 ends on some other residue instead of the conserved phenylalanine or tryptophan, so this is likely a read error. The chain combines TRBV28 with TRBJ1-2, with D uncertain. This CDR3 has 17 amino acids. Trimming removed 6 bases from V and 8 bases from J, with 28 bases in between. The V gene's germline CDR1 is MDHEN and CDR2 SYDVKM. As DNA, the CDR3 is TGTGCCAGCAGCCTAACCCCGGCGGTAGGGAGGACCATCGGCTACACCTCC. Amino acids: CASSLTPAVGRTIGYTS.

Worth noting for this clonotype: The junction shows a germline mismatch at one end, possibly a read error. The rearrangement joins TRBV4-1 to TRBJ1-5; TRBD1 aligns across 7 bases. CDR1 and CDR2 from the germline V gene are MGHRA and YSYEKL. The CDR3 spans 15 residues. CDR3 DNA: TGCACCAGCAGCCAACGACAGGGAGTAGAACAGCCCCAGCATTTT. It specifies CTSSQRQGVEQPQHF.

The chain joins TRBV12-3 or TRBV12-4 to TRBJ2-7, with D possibly called TRBD1 or TRBD2 (5 bases each). V lost 5 bases to trimming and J lost 2 bases, with 16 bases between them. The CDR3 sequence is 15 residues long. The CDR3 nucleotides are TGTGCCAGCAGTCTCCGGGGCAGCCCCGCCTACGAGCAGTACTTC. Translation gives CASSLRGSPAYEQYF.

The chain carries TRBV28 and TRBJ1-3; 10 bases are shared with TRBD1. Germline assignment: CDR1 MDHEN and CDR2 SYDVKM. Germline trimming cut 6 bases from V and 4 bases from J; bases unmatched to any gene: 6. CDR3 length equals 15 residues. The CDR3 nucleotides are TGTGCCAGCAGCCGACAGGGGGCGCGCGGAAACACCATATATTTT. Translation: CASSRQGARGNTIYF.

A word on this clonotype: A read error may produce the germline difference seen at one junction end. The chain has TRBV6-5 and TRBJ2-7; tentative D call: TRBD1 (6 bases). The CDR3 covers 15 residues. CDR1 MNHEY and CDR2 SVGAGI come from the germline V gene. The CDR3 bases are TGCGCCAGCAGTTACTCCTCGGACAGTGAAAGTAAGCAGTACTTC. As protein: CASSYSSDSESKQYF.

Comments on this clonotype: As the CDR3 is not closed by the conserved phenylalanine or tryptophan, this likely results from a read error. The chain links TRBV11-2 to TRBJ1-1; 8 nucleotides align to TRBD1. The CDR3 totals 13 residues. Germline values: CDR1 SGHAT, CDR2 FQNNGV. CDR3 in DNA: TGTGCCATCAGCTTCGGACAGGGCACTGAAGCTTTCTTA. Encoded protein: CAISFGQGTEAFL.

Concerning this clonotype: An end of the junction differs from the germline gene, which may be a read error. V gene TRBV6-5 combines with J gene TRBJ2-6; D uncertain. The CDR3 length is 17 residues. Germline lookup yields CDR1 MNHEY and CDR2 SVGAGI. This CDR3 is CANSSIYREIRANVLTF. CDR3 nucleotide sequence: TGTGCCAACAGTTCCATATATCGTGAGATTAGGGCCAACGTCCTGACTTTC.

This clonotype occurred many times. As DNA, the CDR3 is TGTGCCAGCAGCTTAACCGGGACCTCCTACAATGAGCAGTTCTTC. Its protein product is CASSLTGTSYNEQFF. The V call is TRBV5-4, the J call TRBJ2-1, with D perhaps given as TRBD1 or TRBD2 (5 bases each). Trimming shortened V by 2 bases and J by 0 bases, and 9 bases separated the two germline ends. Germline V gene data show CDR1 as SGHNT and CDR2 as YYREEE (reference sequence). There are 15 residues in the CDR3.

This clonotype appeared a single time. One end of the junction varies from germline; a read error may be responsible. V usage is TRBV10-1 and J usage is TRBJ2-3; TRBD2 is a possible D gene (6 bases). Germline CDR1 WNHNN, CDR2 SYGVQD (reference sequence). This CDR3 has 12 amino acids. The CDR3, as DNA: TGCACCAGCAGTGATCCGGGAGATACACAGTATTTT. This sequence encodes CTSSDPGDTQYF.

By its share, this clonotype is medium-sized. The chain recombines TRBV29-1 with TRBJ2-7; the D gene is possibly TRBD2 (5 bases). Between the trimmed V and J ends, which lost 6 bases and 5 bases, there was a span of 17 bases. This CDR3 contains 13 residues. Germline CDR1 is SQVTM and CDR2 is ANQGSEA. CDR3 sequence reads: CSVGAGERDEQYF. The CDR3 DNA reads as TGCAGCGTAGGAGCCGGGGAAAGAGACGAGCAGTACTTC.

Of note for this clonotype: A read error may account for a junction end that differs from germline. The chain joins TRBV6-5 to TRBJ2-5, with TRBD1 as a possible D gene (6 bases). CDR1 is MNHEY and CDR2 is SVGAGI in the germline V gene. CDR3 size: 14 residues. The chain's CDR3 is CASRSQDSQETQYF. The CDR3 DNA follows: TGTGCCAGCCGGTCTCAGGACAGCCAAGAGACACAGTACTTC.

Of note for this clonotype: One end of the junction varies from germline; a read error may be responsible. J is TRBJ1-1 and V is TRBV6-1, with 9 bases that match TRBD1. CDR1 and CDR2 from the germline V gene are MNHNS and SASEGT. The CDR3 covers 13 residues. The chain's CDR3 is CASSDRGSTEAFF. The CDR3 region has the DNA TGTGCCAGTAGTGACAGGGGGAGCACTGAAGCTTTCTTT.

The table lists this clonotype with many counts. This sequence joins TRBV5-1 and TRBJ2-7; 10 positions match TRBD1. Germline lookup yields CDR1 SGHRS and CDR2 YFSETQ. The CDR3 length is 16 residues. Trimming removed 4 bases from V and 3 bases from J; junction bases left unmatched: 10. CDR3 sequence: CASSGGTGAGYYEQYF. DNA for the CDR3: TGCGCCAGCAGCGGCGGGACAGGGGCCGGATACTACGAGCAGTACTTC. Together with reference TRBV5-1 and TRBJ2-7, the CDR3 gives the full variable domain: KAGVTQTPRYLIKTRGQQVTLSCSPISGHRSVSWYQQTPGQGLQFLFEYFSETQRNKGNFPGRFSGRQFSNSRSEMNVSTLELGDSALYLCASSGGTGAGYYEQYFGPGTRLTVT.

Note on this clonotype: The junction does not match germline at one end; this may be a read error. The chain recombines TRBV28 with TRBJ2-7; the D gene is possibly TRBD1 (8 bases). Germline values: CDR1 MDHEN, CDR2 SYDVKM. The CDR3 consists of 18 residues. The CDR3 bases are TGTGCCAGCAGTTTTCAAAACAGGGGGGGCTTTTCTCCGTCCGAGCAATACTTC. It is translated as CASSFQNRGGFSPSEQYF.

Details on this clonotype: Being one base from a much bigger clone, this may be a read error. The CDR3 DNA reads TGTACCACCAGTGATTCCAAAGGGATCTCCTACGAGCAGTACTTC. Residues: CTTSDSKGISYEQYF. The V and J genes are TRBV24-1 and TRBJ2-7, with D uncertain. There are 15 residues in the CDR3. Germline CDR1 is KGHDR and CDR2 is SFDVKD.

In the case of this clonotype: A much larger clone sits a single nucleotide away, making a read error possible. This chain joins TRBV6-1 and TRBJ1-4, with D perhaps TRBD1 (5 bases). This CDR3 has 16 amino acids. Between the trimmed V and J ends, which lost 5 bases and 0 bases, there was a span of 13 bases. CDR1 and CDR2 (germline): MNHNS, SASEGT. The CDR3 region has the DNA TGTGCCAGCAGTTGGAGCCAGGGAGCAACTAATGAAAAACTGTTTTTT. Amino acid sequence: CASSWSQGATNEKLFF.

Note on this clonotype: Being one base from a much bigger clone, this may be a read error. The chain has TRBV6-1 and TRBJ2-7; TRBD2 is a possible D gene (6 bases). CDR3 length equals 14 residues. CDR1 is MNHNS and CDR2 is SASEGT in the germline V gene. In DNA form, the CDR3 reads TGTGCCAGCAGTATAGGCGGGGCCTCCCACGAGCAGTACTTC. The encoded protein is CASSIGGASHEQYF.

This clonotype was found many times. The J gene is TRBJ1-5, the V gene TRBV5-5, with D possibly being TRBD1 (6 bases). The CDR3 runs 13 residues. Trimming left V 5 bases short and J 6 bases short, with 12 bases between. Germline CDR1 and CDR2: SGHKS and YYEKEE (reference sequence). The DNA for the CDR3 is TGTGCCAGCAGTATCACAGGGTTTCAGCCCCAGCATTTT. Encoded protein: CASSITGFQPQHF.